Presented here are 26 T cell receptor beta chains from one specimen sequenced in a study of cytomegalovirus exposure and HLA in healthy donors. 13 Jbeta primers and 60 Vbeta primers were used for the PCR. Produced via immunoSEQ multiplex PCR; TCRdb's table is partial and in-frame only. The profile shows 95,000 to 150,000 clones, about 60% of them singletons. What was sequenced was PBMCs. The receptors stem from a middle-aged man in good health and CMV-seropositive.

This chain uses TRBV6-6 with TRBJ1-1; D ambiguous. CDR1 MNHNY and CDR2 SVGAGI come from the germline V gene (reference sequence). Trimming stripped 6 bases from V and 8 bases from J, with 16 bases between. This CDR3 region has 13 residues. The CDR3 region is CASSPHRVWEAFF. In DNA, the CDR3 is TGTGCCAGCAGCCCCCATCGGGTGTGGGAAGCTTTCTTT.

The J gene is TRBJ2-3, the V gene TRBV2; 9 nucleotides line up with TRBD2. The CDR3 has 19 residues. CDR1 is SNHLY, CDR2 FYNNEI, per germline. The V gene end was trimmed by 2 bases and the J gene end by 4 bases; junction bases not matched to a gene: 16. CDR3 amino acids: CASSEFGLAAGGGADTQYF. The CDR3 DNA sequence: TGTGCCAGCAGTGAATTTGGTCTAGCGGCGGGAGGGGGCGCAGATACGCAGTATTTT.

The V call is TRBV5-6, the J call TRBJ1-4; TRBD1 aligns across 11 bases. This CDR3 spans 15 amino acids. The germline V gene encodes CDR1 SGHDT and CDR2 YYEEEE. Losses at the gene ends were 0 bases for V and 8 bases for J; bases not matched to a gene: 3. The CDR3 spells CASSLGTGGAEKLFF. CDR3 DNA: TGTGCCAGCAGCTTGGGGACAGGGGGCGCGGAAAAACTGTTTTTT.

The table lists this clone with a count of one. This chain joins TRBV7-9 and TRBJ1-5, with D maybe TRBD1 (6 bases). The germline V gene has CDR1 SEHNR and CDR2 FQNEAQ (reference sequence). V was pared by 5 bases and J by 1 base, with 12 bases between. The CDR3 extends over 15 amino acids. CDR3 protein: CASSPRGGSNQPQHF. The DNA of the CDR3 is TGTGCCAGCAGCCCCCGGGGGGGCAGCAATCAGCCCCAGCATTTT.

The V and J genes are TRBV7-7 and TRBJ2-3; maybe TRBD1 (7 bases). This CDR3 contains 16 residues. Trimming removed 0 bases at V and 4 bases at J, with 14 bases between. Germline CDR1 is SSHAT and CDR2 is FNYEAQ (reference sequence). In DNA, the CDR3 is TGTGCCAGCAGCTTAGCGCGGGGCAGGGGGTCAGATACGCAGTATTTT. Translation: CASSLARGRGSDTQYF.

The rearrangement joins TRBV9 to TRBJ2-7; 7 bases align to TRBD2. The CDR3 is 14 amino acids. The germline gives CDR1 SGDLS, CDR2 YYNGEE. V lost 0 bases and J lost 6; bases outside the gene matches: 6. CDR3 amino acids: CASSVELGGSEQYF. CDR3 bases: TGTGCCAGCAGCGTAGAGCTCGGGGGGAGCGAGCAGTACTTC.

The chain uses TRBV7-3 and TRBJ2-5, with 9 bases that match TRBD2. This CDR3 has 16 residues. CDR1 and CDR2 (germline): SGHTA, FQGTGA. J gave up 0 bases and V 0 bases, and 2 bases lay outside the gene matches. The CDR3 protein is CASSLTAGGYQETQYF. The CDR3 DNA reads as TGTGCCAGCAGCTTAACGGCGGGAGGGTACCAAGAGACCCAGTACTTC.

This clone was counted only a few times. The V call is TRBV7-9, the J call TRBJ1-2, with 9 bases identical to TRBD1. This CDR3 is built from 14 residues. Germline V gene lookup returns CDR1 SEHNR and CDR2 FQNEAQ (reference sequence). Germline trimming cut 5 bases from V and 8 bases from J; bases unmatched to any gene: 9. The CDR3 bases are TGTGCCAGCAGCCGCACACAGGGGGCGCAGGGCTACACCTTC. Its translation: CASSRTQGAQGYTF.

V and J are TRBV5-6 and TRBJ2-7, with a possible D match to TRBD1 (6 bases). CDR1 is SGHDT and CDR2 is YYEEEE in the germline V gene. V dropped 5 bases and J dropped 4 bases, with 10 bases sitting between them. This CDR3 has 12 residues. The CDR3 here is CASSSQGYEQYF. The CDR3 DNA follows: TGTGCCAGCAGTAGTCAGGGGTACGAGCAGTACTTC.

CDR3 amino acids: CASSYSDGSTEAFF. CDR3 nucleotide sequence: TGTGCCAGCAGTTACTCAGACGGGAGCACTGAAGCTTTCTTT. The V call is TRBV6-5, the J call TRBJ1-1; D is ambiguous. Trimming cost V 0 bases and J 4 bases, with 9 bases left between them. Germline assignment: CDR1 MNHEY and CDR2 SVGAGI. The CDR3 is made up of 14 amino acids.

This clone was seen only a few times. J is TRBJ2-1 and V is TRBV5-5; 8 bases are a match to TRBD2. CDR1 is SGHKS, CDR2 YYEKEE, per germline (reference sequence). V lost 0 bases, J lost 7 bases, and 9 bases stayed unmatched. The CDR3 length is 16 residues. The CDR3 sequence is CASSLDGSGGLNEQFF. In DNA form, the CDR3 reads TGTGCCAGCAGCTTGGATGGAAGCGGGGGTTTAAATGAGCAGTTCTTC.

The chain carries TRBV15 and TRBJ2-3, with 8 bases lining up with TRBD2. V dropped 3 bases and J dropped 1; count of bases not matched to a gene: 0. The CDR3 consists of 14 residues. CDR1 is LNHNV, CDR2 YYDKDF, per germline (reference sequence). Written as DNA, the CDR3 is TGTGCCACCAGCAGCGGGGGGGGCACAGATACGCAGTATTTT. This encodes CATSSGGGTDTQYF.

V usage is TRBV29-1 and J usage is TRBJ2-5, with 7 bases identical to TRBD2. This CDR3 is 14 amino acids long. CDR1 and CDR2 from the germline V gene are SQVTM and ANQGSEA. V shed 7 bases and J 3 bases; nucleotides not matched to a gene: 11. This chain's CDR3 is CSAAGAGIKETQYF. The DNA for the CDR3 is TGCAGCGCCGCAGGAGCGGGGATAAAAGAGACCCAGTACTTC.

The chain couples TRBV14 to TRBJ2-5; a weak D match, TRBD1 (6 bases). Germline V gene lookup returns CDR1 SGHDN and CDR2 FVKESK. Trimming stripped 4 bases from V and 1 base from J, with 10 bases between. This CDR3 spans 14 amino acids. CDR3 nucleotides: TGTGCCAGCAGCCGGCTGGACAGCCAAGAGACCCAGTACTTC. Encoded protein: CASSRLDSQETQYF.

This clone appeared a single time. The chain uses TRBV2 and TRBJ2-7; 11 bases map to TRBD1. V shed 4 bases, J shed 2 bases, and the junction held 10 bases outside the gene matches. Germline-derived CDR1 and CDR2 are SNHLY and FYNNEI. The CDR3 loop spans 17 amino acids. The CDR3 region is CASSVSRTGGPTYEQYF. The CDR3 DNA reads as TGTGCCAGCAGTGTTTCCAGGACAGGGGGCCCTACCTACGAGCAGTACTTC.

V is TRBV29-1 and J is TRBJ2-7, with 7 bases fitting TRBD1. Losses at the gene ends were 7 bases for V and 4 bases for J; bases not matched to a gene: 16. CDR1 is SQVTM and CDR2 is ANQGSEA in the germline V gene. CDR3 length: 15 residues. The CDR3 DNA reads as TGCAGCGCCGGGCTCTACAGGGGCGTTGGGTACGAGCAGTACTTC. Protein: CSAGLYRGVGYEQYF.

V is TRBV7-2 and J is TRBJ2-2; maybe TRBD1 (6 bases). Germline V gives CDR1 SGHTA, CDR2 FQGNSA. This CDR3 is 17 amino acids long. With 0 bases removed from V and 2 bases from J, the gap between germline ends came to 13 bases. CDR3 residues: CASSLALPGANTGELFF. The DNA for the CDR3 is TGTGCCAGCAGCTTAGCGCTGCCAGGGGCTAACACCGGGGAGCTGTTTTTT.

A note on this clone: The germline gene is not matched at one end of the junction; a read error may be the cause. The rearrangement joins TRBV6-5 to TRBJ2-5, with D perhaps matching TRBD2 (6 bases). Germline CDR1 is MNHEY and CDR2 is SVGAGI. The CDR3 runs 13 residues. The CDR3 loop reads CASSPDAGTARDF. CDR3 DNA sequence: TGTGCCAGCAGCCCCGATGCGGGGACCGCTCGCGACTTC.

The chain links TRBV2 to TRBJ1-2; weak D call: TRBD1 (6 bases). Trimming left V 8 bases short and J 11 bases short, with 24 bases between. This CDR3 comprises 14 residues. Germline values: CDR1 SNHLY, CDR2 FYNNEI. CDR3 protein: CASGGQRAGLGYTF. The CDR3 nucleotides are TGTGCCAGCGGGGGCCAAAGGGCAGGCTTGGGGTACACCTTC.

J is TRBJ1-2 and V is TRBV20-1; D call uncertain. The CDR3 totals 11 residues. Deletions cut 6 bases from V and 5 bases from J, with 10 bases between. Germline V gene data show CDR1 as DFQATT and CDR2 as SNEGSKA (reference sequence). The CDR3 loop is CSARVDYGYTF. The CDR3 coding sequence is TGCAGTGCGAGGGTGGATTATGGCTACACCTTC.

The V gene is TRBV4-1, the J gene TRBJ1-1, with D unclear. Germline assignment: CDR1 MGHRA and CDR2 YSYEKL. Trimming cost V 8 bases and J 1 base, with 8 bases left between them. The CDR3 sequence is 12 residues long. The CDR3 bases are TGCGCCAGCTCCTTGGCGAACACTGAAGCTTTCTTT. Its translation is CASSLANTEAFF.

This chain joins TRBV9 and TRBJ2-2; D uncertain. CDR1 and CDR2 from the germline V gene are SGDLS and YYNGEE. The CDR3 has 14 amino acids. Trimming took 4 bases from V and 2 from J, leaving 9 bases between them. The CDR3 DNA is TGTGCCAGCAGCAGACGACTCAACACCGGGGAGCTGTTTTTT. Translated: CASSRRLNTGELFF.

The rearrangement joins TRBV5-1 to TRBJ2-3; 7 bases agree with TRBD1. The germline V gene has CDR1 SGHRS and CDR2 YFSETQ. V dropped 4 bases and J dropped 0; count of bases not matched to a gene: 5. The CDR3 runs 15 residues. The chain's CDR3 is CASSMDRPSTDTQYF. CDR3 DNA sequence: TGCGCCAGCAGCATGGACAGGCCTAGCACAGATACGCAGTATTTT.

This clone was found a few times. J is TRBJ1-5 and V is TRBV19, with D uncertain. The CDR3 has 16 residues. In germline, CDR1 is LNHDA, CDR2 SQIVND (reference sequence). V was pared by 5 bases and J by 0 bases, with 14 bases between. The CDR3 reads CASSPGRGYSNQPQHF. As DNA, the CDR3 is TGTGCCAGTAGTCCAGGCCGGGGTTATAGCAATCAGCCCCAGCATTTT.

The V gene is TRBV4-2, the J gene TRBJ2-5; D gene unclear. From germline, CDR1 is LGHNA and CDR2 YNFKEQ. CDR3 length equals 16 residues. Trimming took 0 bases from V and 7 from J, leaving 18 bases between them. The CDR3 DNA follows: TGTGCCAGCAGCCAAGAGATATCGAGCCCTTCCCCGACCCAGTACTTC. This translates into CASSQEISSPSPTQYF.

V gene TRBV10-1 combines with J gene TRBJ2-2; no reliable D call. Trimming left V 2 bases short and J 4 bases short, with 8 bases between. The CDR3 extends over 14 amino acids. Per the germline V gene, CDR1 is WNHNN and CDR2 is SYGVQD (reference sequence). The CDR3 bases are TGCGCCAGCAGTGAGGGTTTGGCCACCGGGGAGCTGTTTTTT. Protein product: CASSEGLATGELFF.